The 20 T cell receptor beta chains listed next were all sequenced from one sample in a study of CD8 T cells in ankylosing spondylitis (dated by TCRdb to about 2017). Antigens of these TCRs are unknown. Here is what the overall study found, with its caveats: Blood from ankylosing spondylitis patients appeared to be characterized by a TCR beta motif made up of seven or eight highly homologous amino acid variants.

Libraries were made using 5' RACE. TCRdb shows the sequencer as Illumina HiSeq 2500. TCRdb cleaned the public reads at Q25 with fastp, built clones with MiXCR and kept in-frame beta chains. When rows share a CDR3 protein, they turn into one entry using the most common DNA and genes. Within this sample are some 220,000 distinct CDR3 sequences, with 6% to 8.5% of them counted one time only. The ten largest clones represent about 14% of the sample. Specimen: blood, either unsorted or a sorted T cell fraction (not recorded which). The receptor source for this set is a male donor with ankylosing spondylitis.

This clonotype was detected ten times or more. This rearrangement joins TRBV19 to TRBJ2-2; D is perhaps TRBD1 (5 bases). Germline values: CDR1 LNHDA, CDR2 SQIVND (reference sequence). V lost 3 bases to trimming and J lost 1 base, with 6 bases between them. This CDR3 has 14 residues. This chain's CDR3 is CASSIGQNTGELFF. The CDR3 DNA reads as TGTGCCAGTAGTATTGGACAGAACACCGGGGAGCTGTTTTTT.

This clonotype showed up many times. DNA for the CDR3: TGTGCCAGCAGTTACCCAATATATACCCGGGACTCGAAGCAGGGGAACACTGAAGCTTTCTTT. Translated, it gives CASSYPIYTRDSKQGNTEAFF. The chain is built from TRBV6-2 or TRBV6-3 and TRBJ1-1; maybe TRBD1 (5 bases). The CDR3 is made up of 21 amino acids. The germline gives CDR1 MNHEY, CDR2 SVGEGT. The ends were cut back, 2 bases at V and 1 base at J, with 29 bases in the middle.

This clonotype was recorded once. The V and J genes are TRBV4-3 and TRBJ2-2, with D possibly being TRBD2 (6 bases). V shed 1 base and J shed 4 bases, with 13 bases lying between them. The length of the CDR3 is 16 residues. The germline V gene has CDR1 LGHNA and CDR2 YSLEER. DNA for the CDR3: TGCGCCAGCAGCCAAGGGACAAGGGACTCCACCGGGGAGCTGTTTTTT. Amino acid sequence: CASSQGTRDSTGELFF.

This chain connects TRBV19 to TRBJ2-1; D ambiguous. Deletions cut 5 bases from V and 10 bases from J, with 15 bases between. This CDR3 has 13 amino acids. Germline CDR1 reads LNHDA; CDR2 reads SQIVND (reference sequence). CDR3 DNA sequence: TGTGCCAGTAGTCCGCGACTTGGCCGGGAGCAGTTCTTC. This encodes CASSPRLGREQFF.

This clonotype was seen ten or more times. The genes are TRBV4-3 and TRBJ1-6; no reliable D call. Germline V CDR1 and CDR2: LGHNA, YSLEER. Trimming removed 4 bases at V and 11 bases at J, with 18 bases between. The CDR3 spans 15 residues. CDR3 sequence: CASSPWAGIGPPLHF. CDR3 nucleotides: TGCGCCAGCAGCCCCTGGGCCGGGATTGGTCCACCCCTCCACTTT.

The chain is built from TRBV27 and TRBJ2-1; no clear D gene. V was trimmed by 5 bases and J by 0 bases, leaving 11 bases between them. Germline V gives CDR1 MNHEY, CDR2 SMNVEV (reference sequence). The CDR3 contains 15 residues. The CDR3 spells CASSGKASSYNEQFF. Here the CDR3 DNA reads TGTGCCAGCAGTGGGAAGGCCAGCTCCTACAATGAGCAGTTCTTC.

On this clonotype: Mismatch with germline at one junction end may stem from a read error. The chain links TRBV12-3 or TRBV12-4 to TRBJ2-5, with 8 nucleotides matching TRBD1. The length of the CDR3 is 19 residues. CDR3 residues: CACSSSGTGSIPQQETQYF. The CDR3 nucleotides read TGTGCCTGCAGTTCTTCCGGGACAGGTAGTATTCCACAACAAGAGACCCAGTACTTC.

This clonotype was seen repeatedly, ten times or more. The V call is TRBV4-1, the J call TRBJ1-6; D is perhaps TRBD1 (5 bases). This CDR3 has 17 amino acids. Trimming removed 1 base from V and 1 base from J, with 11 bases in between. CDR1 is MGHRA, CDR2 YSYEKL, per germline. As DNA, the CDR3 is TGCGCCAGCAGCCAAGTCTTGGGGGAGTCCTATAATTCACCCCTCCACTTT. Its protein is CASSQVLGESYNSPLHF.

This clonotype was detected ten times or more. The chain employs TRBV6-1 and TRBJ1-5; a weak D match, TRBD1 (5 bases). The CDR3 is 18 residues long. Germline CDR1 MNHNS, CDR2 SASEGT. Trimming took 6 bases from V and 0 from J, leaving 21 bases between them. The CDR3 is CASSPASWGVYSNQPQHF. The DNA for the CDR3 is TGTGCCAGCAGCCCGGCCTCCTGGGGGGTCTATAGCAATCAGCCCCAGCATTTT.

The rearrangement uses TRBV5-1 and TRBJ2-1; 11 bases are a match to TRBD2. This CDR3 comprises 15 residues. Unmatched junction bases numbered 7, after V lost 2 bases and J lost 9 bases. The germline V gene encodes CDR1 SGHRS and CDR2 YFSETQ. The CDR3 loop is CASSFTSGRSGEQFF. In nucleotides, the CDR3 is TGCGCCAGCAGCTTTACTAGCGGGAGATCCGGTGAGCAGTTCTTC. Based on the CDR3 plus reference TRBV5-1 and TRBJ2-1, the full variable domain is KAGVTQTPRYLIKTRGQQVTLSCSPISGHRSVSWYQQTPGQGLQFLFEYFSETQRNKGNFPGRFSGRQFSNSRSEMNVSTLELGDSALYLCASSFTSGRSGEQFFGPGTRLTVL.

This clonotype has only a few counts. The rearrangement uses TRBV6-1 and TRBJ2-2; D not resolved. The CDR3 consists of 12 residues. CDR1 is MNHNS and CDR2 is SASEGT in the germline V gene. V was cut by 11 bases and J by 3 bases, with 10 bases left in between. The CDR3 protein is CARRDYTGELFF. The CDR3 nucleotides read TGTGCCCGAAGGGATTACACCGGGGAGCTGTTTTTT.

There are a few counts of this clonotype. This chain connects TRBV2 to TRBJ1-1; 7 nucleotides match TRBD1. Germline V gene sequence: CDR1 SNHLY, CDR2 FYNNEI. The CDR3 covers 14 residues. With 4 bases clipped from V and 0 bases from J, the junction kept 2 bases outside the gene matches. The CDR3 bases are TGTGCCAGCAGTGTGGGACAGATGAACACTGAAGCTTTCTTT. Its protein product is CASSVGQMNTEAFF.

V is TRBV29-1 and J is TRBJ2-7; D call uncertain. CDR3 length equals 12 residues. The V end lost 0 bases, the J end lost 4 bases, and 7 bases lay between the germline ends. Germline CDR1 reads SQVTM; CDR2 reads ANQGSEA. CDR3 sequence reads: CSVEESRYEQYF. DNA of the CDR3: TGCAGCGTTGAAGAGTCCCGATACGAGCAGTACTTC.

The chain links TRBV7-9 to TRBJ2-5; D is possibly TRBD2 (6 bases). Trimming pared 2 bases from V and 2 bases from J, leaving 9 bases between. The CDR3 contains 14 residues. Germline V gives CDR1 SEHNR, CDR2 FQNEAQ (reference sequence). The CDR3 DNA sequence: TGTGCCAGCAGCTTACCGGGACTTCAAGAGACCCAGTACTTC. This translates into CASSLPGLQETQYF.

The rearrangement links TRBV27 to TRBJ1-1, with D possibly matching TRBD1 (6 bases). This CDR3 contains 14 residues. Germline V gene data show CDR1 as MNHEY and CDR2 as SMNVEV (reference sequence). V was trimmed by 3 bases and J by 5 bases, leaving 13 bases between them. The CDR3 nucleotides are TGTGCCAGCAGTTTTCAGGGGTTTTTAACTGAAGCTTTCTTT. Translating gives CASSFQGFLTEAFF.

This clonotype was picked up many times. The genes are TRBV11-3 and TRBJ2-3; 11 bases line up with TRBD2. CDR1 is SGHNT and CDR2 is YENEEA in the germline V gene. The CDR3 is 18 amino acids. Trimming at V came to 4 bases and at J to 2 bases, leaving 11 bases not matched to a gene. CDR3 nucleotide sequence: TGTGCCAGCAGCTATTTAGCGGGAGGGCCTCCCCCCACAGATACGCAGTATTTT. Its translation: CASSYLAGGPPPTDTQYF.

This clonotype has a count of ten or more. CDR3 nucleotide sequence: TGTGCCAGCAAGTTTTCGGGTTCCGTCTACGAGCAGTACTTC. Translation: CASKFSGSVYEQYF. The chain is built from TRBV6-2 or TRBV6-3 and TRBJ2-7; D unclear. V was pared by 7 bases and J by 3 bases, with 16 bases between. The CDR3 loop spans 14 amino acids. Germline V gives CDR1 MNHEY, CDR2 SVGEGT.

Only a few counts were recorded for this clonotype. V gene TRBV4-2 combines with J gene TRBJ2-2; no reliable D call. CDR1 LGHNA and CDR2 YNFKEQ come from the germline V gene. V was shortened by 1 base and J by 6 bases, with 9 bases between the two germline ends. CDR3 size: 14 residues. Written as DNA, the CDR3 is TGTGCCAGCAGCCAAGGAAACAATCCCGGGGAGCTGTTTTTT. As protein: CASSQGNNPGELFF.

The genes are TRBV13 and TRBJ2-7; TRBD2 is a possible D gene (5 bases). The CDR3 spans 14 residues. The germline gives CDR1 PRHDT, CDR2 FYEKMQ (reference sequence). V gave up 7 bases and J gave up 2 bases, with 15 bases separating them. DNA of the CDR3: TGTGCCAGCACCGACAAGGACTTTCCCTACGAGCAGTACTTC. This gives the protein CASTDKDFPYEQYF.

Many counts were recorded for this clonotype. V usage is TRBV10-2 and J usage is TRBJ2-3; D is perhaps TRBD1 (6 bases). The CDR3 loop spans 14 amino acids. Trimming cost V 5 bases and J 3 bases, with 12 bases left between them. Germline loops: CDR1 WSHSY, CDR2 SAAADI. In DNA, the CDR3 is TGCGCCAGCAGTTCCCACAGGGTAACAGATACGCAGTATTTT. Amino acids: CASSSHRVTDTQYF.